One and the same sample provided the 14 T cell receptor beta chains below, sequenced in a study of blood T cells in healthy people across ages (dated by TCRdb to between 2014 and 2017). The library came from 5' RACE. TCRdb lists the instrument as Illumina HiSeq 2500. A second PCR of about 6 to 12 cycles was performed with a sample-barcoded 5' primer and a J-beta primer mix. TCRdb passed the public sequencing reads through fastp at Q25 and MiXCR, retaining productive beta sequences. Rows merge per CDR3 protein into single entries with the most common DNA and genes. The table for this sample lists some 730,000 distinct CDR3 sequences; around a fifth of them were counted only once. Roughly 22% of the sample is taken by the ten largest. Sequencing used blood. These receptors all come from a man aged 65 to 79 in good health.

This clonotype has just a few counts. The gene calls are TRBV5-6 and TRBJ2-5, with D possibly TRBD1 on 5 matching bases. V lost 0 bases and J lost 6, with 9 bases in between. The CDR3 consists of 13 residues. Germline V lookup: CDR1 SGHDT, CDR2 YYEEEE. CDR3 in amino acids: CASSLAGYQTQYF. CDR3 bases: TGTGCCAGCAGCTTGGCAGGGTACCAGACCCAGTACTTC.

The rearrangement joins TRBV20-1 to TRBJ1-2, with D possibly matching TRBD1 (6 bases). V lost 6 bases, J lost 0 bases, and 20 bases lay in between. This CDR3 is 16 amino acids long. Per the germline V gene, CDR1 is DFQATT and CDR2 is SNEGSKA (reference sequence). CDR3 bases: TGCAGTGCCCACCGGACAGAATCCGGTACTAACTATGGCTACACCTTC. Translation: CSAHRTESGTNYGYTF.

The chain recombines TRBV7-9 with TRBJ1-4; 7 bases fit TRBD1. Per germline, CDR1 SEHNR and CDR2 FQNEAQ (reference sequence). Unmatched junction bases numbered 6, after V lost 5 bases and J lost 0 bases. The CDR3 totals 16 residues. CDR3 region: CASSPRGTATNEKLFF. The CDR3 DNA sequence: TGTGCCAGCAGCCCGAGAGGGACAGCAACTAATGAAAAACTGTTTTTT. Together with reference TRBV7-9 and TRBJ1-4, the CDR3 gives the full variable domain: DTGVSQNPRHKITKRGQNVTFRCDPISEHNRLYWYRQTLGQGPEFLTYFQNEAQLEKSRLLSDRFSAERPKGSFSTLEIQRTEQGDSAMYLCASSPRGTATNEKLFFGSGTQLSVL.

V is TRBV19 and J is TRBJ2-3; TRBD2 aligns across 8 bases. Germline assignment: CDR1 LNHDA and CDR2 SQIVND (reference sequence). This CDR3 is built from 15 residues. V dropped 6 bases and J dropped 7; count of bases not matched to a gene: 12. The CDR3 spells CASRVSGTMVYTQYF. For the CDR3, the DNA is TGTGCCAGTAGGGTTAGCGGGACCATGGTGTATACGCAGTATTTT. The full variable domain, with the rest looked up from reference TRBV19 and TRBJ2-3, is DGGITQSPKYLFRKEGQNVTLSCEQNLNHDAMYWYRQDPGQGLRLIYYSQIVNDFQKGDIAEGYSVSREKKESFPLTVTSAQKNPTAFYLCASRVSGTMVYTQYFGPGTRLTVL.

This clonotype was counted only a few times. The CDR3 DNA reads as TGTGCCAGCAGAACGGGGGGGGACAGATACACAGATACGCAGTATTTT. Residues: CASRTGGDRYTDTQYF. The gene calls are TRBV6-1 and TRBJ2-3, with D maybe TRBD2 (8 bases). The CDR3 covers 16 residues. Looked up from germline, CDR1 is MNHNS and CDR2 is SASEGT. The germline V and J ends were trimmed by 6 bases and 2 bases, with 18 bases remaining between them.

The chain couples TRBV20-1 to TRBJ1-1, with D hard to call. Germline assignment: CDR1 DFQATT and CDR2 SNEGSKA (reference sequence). The CDR3 is made up of 13 amino acids. The V end was cut by 5 bases, the J end by 4 bases, with 14 bases between. Written as DNA, the CDR3 is TGCAGTGCTTCGAAAGAGGCCGGCACTGAAGCTTTCTTT. Translation gives CSASKEAGTEAFF.

The chain uses TRBV20-1 and TRBJ2-1; 10 bases are shared with TRBD2. Germline assignment: CDR1 DFQATT and CDR2 SNEGSKA (reference sequence). The CDR3 is 17 amino acids. The V gene end was trimmed by 0 bases and the J gene end by 4 bases; junction bases not matched to a gene: 9. In DNA form, the CDR3 reads TGCAGTGCTAGAGACGCTAGCGGGAGAGGCACATACAATGAGCAGTTCTTC. Translation: CSARDASGRGTYNEQFF.

The rearrangement joins TRBV7-2 to TRBJ2-3, with a tentative D call TRBD2 (5 bases). Germline V lookup: CDR1 SGHTA, CDR2 FQGNSA. This CDR3 has 14 residues. V dropped 6 bases and J dropped 4 bases, with 14 bases sitting between them. CDR3 protein: CASRDSKGSDTQYF. The CDR3 region has the DNA TGTGCCAGCAGGGACTCCAAAGGGTCAGATACGCAGTATTTT.

The chain carries TRBV5-1 and TRBJ2-1; 9 nucleotides agree with TRBD2. CDR3 size: 18 residues. V lost 0 bases to trimming and J lost 5 bases; unmatched junction nucleotides: 12. Per the germline V gene, CDR1 is SGHRS and CDR2 is YFSETQ. The CDR3 nucleotides read TGCGCCAGCAGCTTGGGTCAGAGGAGGGCTAGCGGGAACAATGAGCAGTTCTTC. Translation gives CASSLGQRRASGNNEQFF.

This clonotype was counted once. This chain connects TRBV7-2 to TRBJ2-1; the D is unclear. Germline CDR1 is SGHTA and CDR2 is FQGNSA. The CDR3 consists of 15 residues. V was shortened by 4 bases and J by 6 bases, with 16 bases between the two germline ends. The CDR3 here is CASSSEIASPNEQFF. As DNA, the CDR3 is TGTGCCAGCAGCTCAGAGATCGCTAGTCCCAATGAGCAGTTCTTC.

This clonotype was seen more than once but under ten times. The chain joins TRBV7-6 to TRBJ2-3; a possible D gene is TRBD2 (6 bases). This CDR3 region has 15 residues. Trimming shortened V by 2 bases and J by 2 bases, and 11 bases separated the two germline ends. CDR1 and CDR2 (germline): SGHVS, FNYEAQ. The CDR3 sequence: CASSLMRGFTDTQYF. CDR3 in DNA: TGTGCCAGCAGCTTAATGCGGGGTTTCACAGATACGCAGTATTTT.

The genes are TRBV20-1 and TRBJ2-3, with unresolved D. CDR1 and CDR2 (germline): DFQATT, SNEGSKA (reference sequence). The CDR3 has 11 residues. V was clipped by 1 base and J by 2 bases, with 1 base between them. The CDR3 protein is CSARVTDTQYF. The CDR3 nucleotides are TGCAGTGCTAGAGTCACAGATACGCAGTATTTT.

The CDR3 loop reads CASRGTGHAKNIQYF. The CDR3 bases are TGTGCCAGCAGGGGGACGGGACACGCCAAAAACATTCAGTACTTC. The chain is built from TRBV12-3 or TRBV12-4 and TRBJ2-4, with TRBD1 as a possible D gene (6 bases). The CDR3 runs to 15 residues. The V and J ends lost 6 bases and 1 base respectively, with 13 bases between them.

V usage is TRBV20-1 and J usage is TRBJ1-2; 9 nucleotides agree with TRBD1. CDR3 length equals 17 residues. Looked up from germline, CDR1 is DFQATT and CDR2 is SNEGSKA (reference sequence). The J segment lost 8 bases and the V segment lost 6 bases, leaving 22 bases of the junction unmatched. CDR3 region: CSAKLKGQGALAGGYTF. CDR3 bases: TGCAGTGCAAAGCTGAAGGGACAGGGCGCCCTCGCGGGAGGCTACACCTTC.